The clone carrying this T cell receptor beta chain occurred many times. MiXCR, run by TCRdb on the RT-PCR reads, gives a single entry per CDR3 protein. The data hold about 190,000 distinct CDR3 sequences, with about 15% observed a single time. This entry is derived from a study of response to subunit inactivated influenza vaccine. This CDR3 has 17 amino acids. Germline CDR1 is SGHTA and CDR2 is FQGNSA. Deletions cut 0 bases from V and 2 bases from J, with 17 bases between. This TCR was recovered from a man aged 45-65 years who received an inactivated influenza vaccine. Here the sequenced sample was CD8+ T cells sorted from PBMCs, taken 5 days after vaccination. This sequence joins TRBV7-2 and TRBJ2-7; D is possibly TRBD2 (6 bases). Written as DNA, the CDR3 is TGTGCCAGCAGCTTAGCGCAGTATGGACTATTGACCTACGAGCAGTACTTC. Protein product: CASSLAQYGLLTYEQYF.